The 19 T cell receptor beta chains presented below share a single source sample, sequenced in a study of early T cells in non-severe SARS-CoV-2 infection. MiXCR was run by TCRdb on the 5' RACE reads, yielding one entry per CDR3 protein. The data show tens of thousands of distinct CDR3 sequences, roughly 14% seen once. The material was whole blood, obtained at baseline. The receptors here all came from an adult who was a healthcare worker with PCR-confirmed SARS-CoV-2 infection or an uninfected control (not recorded which).

The chain is built from TRBV12-3 or TRBV12-4 and TRBJ1-5; no definite D call. The CDR3 totals 17 residues. Trimming pared 4 bases from V and 0 bases from J, leaving 16 bases between. The CDR3 DNA reads as TGTGCCAGCAGTTCCGGTGGAGGGCCGCATAGCAATCAGCCCCAGCATTTT. As protein: CASSSGGGPHSNQPQHF.

The CDR3 loop reads CASTAAGRHTDTQYF. As DNA, the CDR3 is TGTGCCAGCACGGCGGCGGGCAGACACACAGATACGCAGTATTTT. The V call is TRBV7-2, the J call TRBJ2-3, with D possibly matching TRBD2 (5 bases). This CDR3 has 15 residues. Trimming removed 7 bases at V and 2 bases at J, with 16 bases between. Germline-derived CDR1 and CDR2 are SGHTA and FQGNSA.

Comments on this clonotype: At one boundary the junction diverges from the germline segment, which might be a read error. The V and J genes are TRBV4-2 and TRBJ1-1; D possibly corresponds to TRBD1 (5 bases). The germline CDR1 and CDR2 sequences are LGHNA and YNFKEQ. CDR3 size: 13 residues. The CDR3: CASTQRGGTEAFF. The DNA for the CDR3 is TGTGCCAGCACCCAACGGGGGGGCACTGAAGCTTTCTTT.

This clonotype occurred many times. V usage is TRBV20-1 and J usage is TRBJ1-5; TRBD1 matches 9 bases. CDR1 DFQATT and CDR2 SNEGSKA come from the germline V gene (reference sequence). Trimming took 6 bases from V and 7 from J; bases not matched to a gene: 10. CDR3 size: 14 residues. This chain's CDR3 is CSAGPTGGGQPQHF. The CDR3 region has the DNA TGCAGTGCGGGCCCTACAGGGGGCGGACAGCCCCAGCATTTT.

The chain uses TRBV18 and TRBJ1-2, with D possibly being TRBD1 (5 bases). The V gene lost 3 bases and the J gene lost 4 bases, with 15 bases spanning the gap. The CDR3 covers 15 residues. The V gene's germline CDR1 is KGHSH and CDR2 LQKENI. The CDR3 DNA reads as TGTGCCAGCTCACCGGCGCAGGGAGGAAGCTATGGCTACACCTTC. It yields the protein CASSPAQGGSYGYTF.

This clonotype was seen ten or more times. The rearrangement uses TRBV7-3 and TRBJ1-3; 9 bases are shared with TRBD1. The trim removed 4 bases at V and 0 bases at J, leaving 13 bases unmatched. Germline V gene sequence: CDR1 SGHTA, CDR2 FQGTGA. The CDR3 is made up of 19 amino acids. In DNA, the CDR3 is TGTGCCAGCAGCTCGACTCCGGGACAGGGTCCGCTCTCTGGAAACACCATATATTTT. This sequence encodes CASSSTPGQGPLSGNTIYF.

This clonotype has at least ten counts. This chain uses TRBV28 with TRBJ1-5; a possible D gene is TRBD1 (5 bases). The CDR3 spans 15 residues. Germline CDR1 is MDHEN and CDR2 is SYDVKM. Trimming stripped 6 bases from V and 7 bases from J, with 19 bases between. The CDR3 loop is CASRATGRGDQPQHF. The CDR3 coding sequence is TGTGCCAGCAGGGCTACCGGAAGGGGCGACCAGCCCCAGCATTTT.

The chain combines TRBV28 with TRBJ2-7; 12 bases agree with TRBD2. The germline gives CDR1 MDHEN, CDR2 SYDVKM. V was pared by 2 bases and J by 1 base, with 3 bases of the junction left unmatched. The CDR3 covers 16 residues. The CDR3 protein is CASSLLLAGGSYEQYF. The CDR3 DNA sequence: TGTGCCAGCAGTTTACTACTAGCGGGAGGATCCTACGAGCAGTACTTC.

This clonotype was seen a handful of times. J is TRBJ2-1 and V is TRBV7-9, with D possibly matching TRBD1 (7 bases). Trimming pared 5 bases from V and 7 bases from J, leaving 18 bases between. The V gene's germline CDR1 is SEHNR and CDR2 FQNEAQ (reference sequence). This CDR3 is built from 15 residues. The DNA of the CDR3 is TGTGCCAGCAGCCTAACAGGGGACTTCGGTAATGAGCAGTTCTTC. Translating gives CASSLTGDFGNEQFF.

This clonotype was seen a few times. This chain uses TRBV6-6 with TRBJ2-5, with 7 bases lining up with TRBD2. V shed 6 bases, J shed 0 bases, and the junction held 10 bases outside the gene matches. The CDR3 runs 16 residues. From germline, CDR1 is MNHNY and CDR2 SVGAGI (reference sequence). CDR3 sequence: CASSQGLGGYQETQYF. In nucleotides, the CDR3 is TGTGCCAGCAGCCAGGGTCTCGGGGGGTACCAAGAGACCCAGTACTTC.

This clonotype was seen a few times. The rearrangement uses TRBV15 and TRBJ1-2; 9 nucleotides line up with TRBD1. The V segment lost 0 bases and the J segment 4 bases; nucleotides outside the gene matches: 3. This CDR3 comprises 15 residues. Germline CDR1 reads LNHNV; CDR2 reads YYDKDF (reference sequence). The CDR3 sequence is CATSRETGGVYGYTF. The CDR3 nucleotides read TGTGCCACCAGCAGAGAAACAGGGGGCGTCTATGGCTACACCTTC.

CDR3 coding DNA: TGCGCCAGCAGCCAAGATACCCCAGGACCTAACAATGAGCAGTTCTTC. It is translated as CASSQDTPGPNNEQFF. The chain joins TRBV4-1 to TRBJ2-1; D is unclear. With 0 bases removed from V and 5 bases from J, the gap between germline ends came to 14 bases. The CDR3 length is 16 residues. The V gene's germline CDR1 is MGHRA and CDR2 YSYEKL.

About this clonotype itself: Germline and junction disagree at one end, which may indicate a read error. CDR3: CSARAGGSSSYEQCF. DNA for the CDR3: TGCAGTGCTAGAGCGGGAGGAAGCTCCTCCTACGAGCAGTGCTTC. The chain joins TRBV20-1 to TRBJ2-7, with 7 bases aligning to TRBD2. The CDR3 has 15 residues. Germline CDR1 and CDR2: DFQATT and SNEGSKA (reference sequence).

The chain couples TRBV2 to TRBJ1-2, with 9 bases lining up with TRBD1. This CDR3 contains 12 residues. Germline V lookup: CDR1 SNHLY, CDR2 FYNNEI. The J segment lost 8 bases and the V segment lost 6 bases, leaving 4 bases of the junction unmatched. CDR3 sequence: CASRMDRGGYTF. The CDR3 region has the DNA TGTGCCAGCAGAATGGACAGGGGCGGCTACACCTTC.

This clonotype occurred many times. The CDR3 spells CSASPTGPQHF. As DNA, the CDR3 is TGCAGTGCTTCTCCTACTGGGCCCCAGCATTTT. The chain carries TRBV20-1 and TRBJ1-5; the D is unclear. The length of the CDR3 is 11 residues. CDR1 and CDR2 (germline): DFQATT, SNEGSKA (reference sequence). Deletions cut 5 bases from V and 9 bases from J, with 11 bases between.

This sequence joins TRBV20-1 and TRBJ1-5; 9 bases line up with TRBD1. The CDR3 extends over 14 amino acids. J was trimmed by 2 bases and V by 4 bases; bases with no gene match: 3. Germline lookup yields CDR1 DFQATT and CDR2 SNEGSKA (reference sequence). The CDR3 bases are TGCAGTGCTACACAGGGGGCTGGCAATCAGCCCCAGCATTTT. It is translated as CSATQGAGNQPQHF.

The rearrangement joins TRBV7-8 to TRBJ2-1, with TRBD1 matching 8 bases. Germline values: CDR1 SGHVS, CDR2 FQNEAQ. J lost 2 bases, V lost 5 bases, and 5 bases had no gene match. The CDR3 loop spans 15 amino acids. CDR3 bases: TGTGCCAGCAGCCCAGGGGGCGCCGCCTACAATGAGCAGTTCTTC. This codes for CASSPGGAAYNEQFF.

This clonotype appeared a few times. This chain links TRBV29-1 with TRBJ2-1, with D possibly being TRBD1 (7 bases). There are 13 residues in the CDR3. Germline V gene data show CDR1 as SQVTM and CDR2 as ANQGSEA. V was pared by 4 bases and J by 3 bases, with 10 bases between. CDR3 coding DNA: TGCAGCGTTGGACAGGGAGGCTACAATGAGCAGTTCTTC. Its protein is CSVGQGGYNEQFF.

This clonotype has just one count. This chain connects TRBV29-1 to TRBJ2-3; the D call may be TRBD1 or TRBD2 (5 bases each). Trimming shortened V by 6 bases and J by 2 bases, and 15 bases separated the two germline ends. Germline loops: CDR1 SQVTM, CDR2 ANQGSEA. The CDR3 contains 14 residues. The chain's CDR3 is CSVTPGDLTDTQYF. The CDR3 region has the DNA TGCAGCGTGACCCCCGGGGACCTCACAGATACGCAGTATTTT.